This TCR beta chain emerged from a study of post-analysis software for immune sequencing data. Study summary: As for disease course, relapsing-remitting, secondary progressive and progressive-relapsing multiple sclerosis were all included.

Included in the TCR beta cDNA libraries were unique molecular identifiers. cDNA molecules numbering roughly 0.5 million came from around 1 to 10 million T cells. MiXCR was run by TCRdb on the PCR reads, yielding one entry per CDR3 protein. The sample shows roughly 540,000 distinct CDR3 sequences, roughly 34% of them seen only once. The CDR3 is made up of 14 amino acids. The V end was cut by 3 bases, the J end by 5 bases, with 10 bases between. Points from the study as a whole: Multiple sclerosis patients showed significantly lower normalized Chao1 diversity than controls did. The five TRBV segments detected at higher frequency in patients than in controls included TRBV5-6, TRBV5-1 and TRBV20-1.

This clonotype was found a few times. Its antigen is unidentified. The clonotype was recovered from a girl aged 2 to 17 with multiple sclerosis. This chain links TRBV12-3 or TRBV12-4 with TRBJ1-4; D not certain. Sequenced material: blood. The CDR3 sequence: CASSLGQLNEKLFF. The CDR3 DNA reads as TGTGCCAGCAGTTTGGGCCAGTTAAATGAAAAACTGTTTTTT.